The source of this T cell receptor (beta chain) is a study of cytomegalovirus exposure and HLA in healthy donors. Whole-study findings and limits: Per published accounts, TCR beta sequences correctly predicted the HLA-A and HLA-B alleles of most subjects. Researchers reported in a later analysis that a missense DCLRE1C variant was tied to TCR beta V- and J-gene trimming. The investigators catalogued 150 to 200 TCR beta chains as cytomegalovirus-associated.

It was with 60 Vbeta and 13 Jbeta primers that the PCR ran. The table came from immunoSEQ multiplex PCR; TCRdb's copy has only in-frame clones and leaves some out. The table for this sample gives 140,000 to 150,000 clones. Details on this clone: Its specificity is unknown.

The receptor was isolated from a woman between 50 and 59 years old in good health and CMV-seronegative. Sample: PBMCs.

The CDR3 DNA sequence: TGTGCCAGCAGCTCGTCGGGGAACAGCTACGAGCAGTACTTC. It codes for CASSSSGNSYEQYF. The chain carries TRBV7-9 and TRBJ2-7; D is perhaps TRBD2 (5 bases). Looked up from germline, CDR1 is SEHNR and CDR2 is FQNEAQ (reference sequence). The length of the CDR3 is 14 residues. V was cut by 4 bases and J by 3 bases, with 13 bases left in between. Drawing the rest from reference TRBV7-9 and TRBJ2-7, the complete variable domain is DTGVSQNPRHKITKRGQNVTFRCDPISEHNRLYWYRQTLGQGPEFLTYFQNEAQLEKSRLLSDRFSAERPKGSFSTLEIQRTEQGDSAMYLCASSSSGNSYEQYFGPGTRLTVT.